This entry lists 8 T cell receptor beta chains sequenced from one sample in a study of T-cell memory formation after mild COVID-19. MiXCR, applied by TCRdb to the 5' RACE reads, yields one record per CDR3 protein. The sample carries hundreds of thousands of distinct CDR3 sequences, roughly 18% recorded once. The sample was PBMCs or a T cell subset sorted from them (not recorded which). These receptor sequences come from an adult woman who had mild COVID-19 (a few samples of this study predate the infection). Cell type and time point are not known.

This chain links TRBV12-3 or TRBV12-4 with TRBJ2-1; D perhaps matches TRBD2 (5 bases). The V gene lost 6 bases and the J gene lost 10 bases, with 10 bases spanning the gap. This CDR3 comprises 11 residues. CDR3 in DNA: TGTGCCAGCAGCAAAGGAGGCGAGCAGTTCTTC. Its translation is CASSKGGEQFF.

The gene calls are TRBV7-8 and TRBJ2-1; TRBD2 aligns across 13 bases. The CDR3 is made up of 18 amino acids. Germline V gene data show CDR1 as SGHVS and CDR2 as FQNEAQ. Unmatched junction bases numbered 4, after V lost 1 base and J lost 1 base. In nucleotides, the CDR3 is TGTGCCAGCAGCTTAGGACTAGCGGGAGGTAATTCCTACAATGAGCAGTTCTTC. Protein sequence: CASSLGLAGGNSYNEQFF.

The chain uses TRBV6-5 and TRBJ1-1; D not certain. CDR1 is MNHEY, CDR2 SVGAGI, per germline. The CDR3 has 13 residues. Trimming pared 2 bases from V and 1 base from J, leaving 5 bases between. The CDR3 sequence: CASSYQQNTEAFF. CDR3 nucleotide sequence: TGTGCCAGCAGTTACCAACAGAACACTGAAGCTTTCTTT.

This clonotype was seen only a few times. The chain combines TRBV5-1 with TRBJ2-3, with D perhaps being TRBD1 or TRBD2 (6 bases each). CDR1 SGHRS and CDR2 YFSETQ come from the germline V gene. Trimming cost V 5 bases and J 6 bases, with 16 bases left between them. This CDR3 is built from 14 residues. DNA of the CDR3: TGCGCCAGCAGACGGGAGTTAGGGGGTGATACGCAGTATTTT. Encoded protein: CASRRELGGDTQYF.

The CDR3 here is CSVAPQGYEQYF. The CDR3 region has the DNA TGCAGCGTTGCACCTCAGGGCTACGAGCAGTACTTC. This rearrangement joins TRBV29-1 to TRBJ2-7; possible D gene TRBD1, 5 bases. The CDR3 is 12 amino acids. The germline CDR1 and CDR2 sequences are SQVTM and ANQGSEA. V was trimmed by 4 bases and J by 3 bases, leaving 10 bases between them.

This clonotype appeared a few times. The genes are TRBV20-1 and TRBJ2-3; 10 bases line up with TRBD2. Germline V gene sequence: CDR1 DFQATT, CDR2 SNEGSKA (reference sequence). The CDR3 has 16 amino acids. Losses at the gene ends were 5 bases for V and 2 bases for J; bases not matched to a gene: 10. The CDR3 is CSAGKTSGRVTDTQYF. CDR3 nucleotide sequence: TGCAGTGCTGGGAAGACTAGCGGGCGAGTCACAGATACGCAGTATTTT.

Only a few counts were recorded for this clonotype. The chain employs TRBV12-3 or TRBV12-4 and TRBJ2-1; 10 bases map to TRBD2. The CDR3 sequence is 15 residues long. Losses at the gene ends were 2 bases for V and 8 bases for J; bases not matched to a gene: 6. The CDR3 DNA sequence: TGTGCCAGCAGTTTAATTAGCGGGGGGCGTGATGAGCAGTTCTTC. This encodes CASSLISGGRDEQFF.

This clonotype was seen many times. The chain recombines TRBV11-2 with TRBJ1-5; D is ambiguous. The germline CDR1 and CDR2 sequences are SGHAT and FQNNGV. Trimming removed 1 base from V and 6 bases from J, with 7 bases in between. The CDR3 sequence is 13 residues long. In nucleotides, the CDR3 is TGTGCCAGCAGCTTAGGTTCCAGTCAGCCCCAGCATTTT. Protein: CASSLGSSQPQHF.